Each of the 21 T cell receptor beta chains below was sequenced from the same sample in a study of T cell repertoires in cytomegalovirus infection. TCRdb ran MiXCR on the reads and lists one entry per CDR3 protein. The sample includes hundreds of thousands of distinct CDR3 sequences, approximately 31% of them seen just once. These receptors lack a known antigen. This specimen was cultured CD8+ T cells from PBMCs, taken from culture after CMV antigen stimulation. All receptors come from a human donor in good health (CMV status not recorded). Some clones in this sample may be carry-over from other donors' samples.

With regard to this clonotype: This could be a read error, since a much larger clone is one nucleotide away. The rearrangement links TRBV27 to TRBJ1-2; a possible D gene is TRBD1 (5 bases). Germline CDR1 MNHEY, CDR2 SMNVEV (reference sequence). CDR3 length: 13 amino acids. Here the CDR3 DNA reads TGTGCCAGCAGTTTATCAAGGGGATATGACTACACCTTC. This codes for CASSLSRGYDYTF.

V usage is TRBV6-4 and J usage is TRBJ1-2, with TRBD1 as a possible D gene (5 bases). Germline lookup yields CDR1 MRHNA and CDR2 SNTAGT. CDR3 length: 12 residues. V shed 6 bases and J shed 5 bases, with 10 bases lying between them. CDR3 sequence (DNA): TGTGCCAGCAGCGCCCAGGGTTATGGCTACACCTTC. It codes for CASSAQGYGYTF.

This clonotype turned up a few times. CDR3 loop: CASNPRDRGFAGNTIYF. The DNA for the CDR3 is TGTGCCAGTAACCCCAGGGACCGCGGCTTTGCTGGAAACACCATATATTTT. J is TRBJ1-3 and V is TRBV19, with a possible D match to TRBD1 (5 bases). This CDR3 spans 17 amino acids. From germline, CDR1 is LNHDA and CDR2 SQIVND (reference sequence). The ends were cut back, 7 bases at V and 2 bases at J, with 21 bases in the middle.

This clonotype was detected once. V is TRBV2 and J is TRBJ2-1, with a tentative D call TRBD2 (6 bases). The CDR3 runs 17 residues. V was trimmed by 1 base and J by 0 bases, leaving 13 bases between them. From germline, CDR1 is SNHLY and CDR2 FYNNEI. The CDR3 sequence is CASSEVEGHYSYNEQFF. The CDR3 region has the DNA TGTGCCAGCAGTGAAGTGGAGGGGCACTACTCCTACAATGAGCAGTTCTTC.

Note on this clonotype: Germline and junction disagree at one end, which may indicate a read error. The V and J genes are TRBV12-3 or TRBV12-4 and TRBJ2-2; the match to TRBD1 covers 8 bases. The CDR3 runs to 12 residues. The CDR3 bases are TGCGCCTCCAGGGGGCCGAGCGGGGAGCTGTTTTTT. Translating it yields CASRGPSGELFF.

The table lists this clonotype with a few counts. J is TRBJ2-4 and V is TRBV12-3 or TRBV12-4, with D uncertain. The CDR3 is made up of 16 amino acids. V was cut by 1 base and J by 4 bases, with 14 bases left in between. This CDR3 is CASSLVGQAIKNIQYF. CDR3 bases: TGTGCCAGCAGTTTAGTAGGGCAGGCAATAAAAAACATTCAGTACTTC.

A single count supports this clonotype. V is TRBV11-2 and J is TRBJ1-2, with D perhaps matching TRBD1 (6 bases). The CDR3 has 15 residues. Germline V gene data show CDR1 as SGHAT and CDR2 as FQNNGV. V was shortened by 2 bases and J by 0 bases, with 10 bases between the two germline ends. This CDR3 reads CASSLSGTPNYGYTF. The CDR3 DNA follows: TGTGCCAGCAGCTTATCCGGGACACCTAACTATGGCTACACCTTC.

The chain has TRBV28 and TRBJ1-1; D remains unclear. Germline V CDR1 and CDR2: MDHEN, SYDVKM. The CDR3 contains 14 residues. Deletions cut 4 bases from V and 4 bases from J, with 13 bases between. DNA for the CDR3: TGTGCCAGCAGTTCCGAAGAGGTGGGCACTGAAGCTTTCTTT. It yields the protein CASSSEEVGTEAFF.

V gene TRBV15 combines with J gene TRBJ2-7; 8 bases match TRBD1. The V gene's germline CDR1 is LNHNV and CDR2 YYDKDF (reference sequence). V was clipped by 0 bases and J by 7 bases; unmatched bases: 8. CDR3 length equals 15 residues. The CDR3 coding sequence is TGTGCCACCAGCAGAGATAACAGGGGGAGTATGGAGCAGTACTTC. It is translated as CATSRDNRGSMEQYF.

Only a few counts were recorded for this clonotype. The chain employs TRBV24-1 and TRBJ1-1, with D unresolved. The CDR3 runs to 12 residues. V was clipped by 2 bases and J by 3 bases, with 3 bases between them. CDR1 and CDR2 (germline): KGHDR, SFDVKD. In DNA, the CDR3 is TGTGCCACCAGTGATTGGTACACTGAAGCTTTCTTT. Its protein is CATSDWYTEAFF.

The rearrangement links TRBV19 to TRBJ1-6; D remains ambiguous. In germline, CDR1 is LNHDA, CDR2 SQIVND (reference sequence). There are 12 residues in the CDR3. V lost 8 bases and J lost 11, with 13 bases in between. CDR3 protein: CASREERTPLHF. CDR3 sequence (DNA): TGTGCCAGTCGGGAGGAACGTACACCCCTCCACTTT.

This clonotype was recorded many times. The chain couples TRBV7-6 to TRBJ1-3, with 7 bases that match TRBD1. The CDR3 is made up of 17 amino acids. V lost 3 bases to trimming and J lost 0 bases; unmatched junction nucleotides: 8. Germline V gene lookup returns CDR1 SGHVS and CDR2 FNYEAQ. The CDR3 loop reads CASSFAPTGYSGNTIYF. CDR3 DNA: TGTGCCAGCAGCTTTGCTCCGACAGGGTACTCTGGAAACACCATATATTTT.

The chain links TRBV20-1 to TRBJ2-7, with 10 bases identical to TRBD2. CDR3 length equals 13 residues. Germline CDR1 reads DFQATT; CDR2 reads SNEGSKA (reference sequence). Germline trimming cut 3 bases from V and 3 bases from J; bases unmatched to any gene: 2. The CDR3 DNA sequence: TGCAGTGCTAGGGCTAGCGGGGGCTACGAGCAGTACTTC. It specifies CSARASGGYEQYF.

The chain carries TRBV27 and TRBJ2-7; D perhaps matches TRBD2 (5 bases). The CDR3 has 14 residues. V gave up 2 bases and J gave up 2 bases, with 10 bases separating them. CDR1 MNHEY and CDR2 SMNVEV come from the germline V gene (reference sequence). The CDR3 DNA reads as TGTGCCAGCAGTTTAACGGGCGGGCCCTACGAGCAGTACGTC. Translated, it gives CASSLTGGPYEQYV.

This clonotype was seen a few times. CDR3 nucleotides: TGTGCCAGTAGTATACGGTGGGAGCCGCACAATGAGCAGTTCTTC. It yields the protein CASSIRWEPHNEQFF. The rearrangement links TRBV19 to TRBJ2-1, with a tentative D call TRBD2 (5 bases). Germline V CDR1 and CDR2: LNHDA, SQIVND (reference sequence). Trimming removed 2 bases from V and 5 bases from J, with 13 bases in between. This CDR3 comprises 15 residues.

The chain uses TRBV29-1 and TRBJ1-2, with D possibly matching TRBD1 (5 bases). Looked up from germline, CDR1 is SQVTM and CDR2 is ANQGSEA. This CDR3 contains 15 residues. Trimming left V 1 base short and J 1 base short, with 13 bases between. CDR3: CSVEVFPGINYGYTF. CDR3 DNA: TGCAGCGTTGAAGTCTTTCCAGGGATTAACTATGGCTACACCTTC.

The V call is TRBV27, the J call TRBJ2-1; the D is unclear. This CDR3 has 15 amino acids. CDR1 is MNHEY, CDR2 SMNVEV, per germline (reference sequence). The V and J ends lost 0 bases and 4 bases respectively, with 10 bases between them. The CDR3 sequence: CASSLSLLLYNEQFF. CDR3 DNA: TGTGCCAGCAGTTTATCGCTGCTCCTATACAATGAGCAGTTCTTC.

This clonotype was observed many times. This chain connects TRBV7-9 to TRBJ2-1, with D unresolved. From germline, CDR1 is SEHNR and CDR2 FQNEAQ (reference sequence). Trimming removed 5 bases at V and 9 bases at J, with 11 bases between. There are 12 residues in the CDR3. For the CDR3, the DNA is TGTGCCAGCAGCCCTGGACGAGGTGAGCAGTTCTTC. It yields the protein CASSPGRGEQFF.

This clonotype was seen repeatedly, ten times or more. V is TRBV7-9 and J is TRBJ1-5; 7 bases are shared with TRBD1. From germline, CDR1 is SEHNR and CDR2 FQNEAQ (reference sequence). This CDR3 is built from 17 residues. The J segment lost 0 bases and the V segment lost 5 bases, leaving 10 bases of the junction unmatched. The CDR3 coding sequence is TGTGCCAGCAGCCCAGGGGGGGGCCTCTATAGCAATCAGCCCCAGCATTTT. It translates to CASSPGGGLYSNQPQHF.

Comment on this clonotype: A much larger clone differs by one base, so this may be a read error. CDR3 protein: CTSSPRTGGLGETQYF. The DNA of the CDR3 is TGTACCAGCAGCCCAAGGACAGGGGGCTTGGGAGAGACCCAGTACTTC. The chain couples TRBV7-2 to TRBJ2-5, with 11 bases that match TRBD1. CDR1 is SGHTA and CDR2 is FQGNSA in the germline V gene. This CDR3 contains 16 residues. V lost 5 bases, J lost 4 bases, and 9 bases stayed unmatched.

The chain uses TRBV6-2 or TRBV6-3 and TRBJ2-1; 8 bases agree with TRBD1. J gave up 7 bases and V 8 bases, and 1 base lay outside the gene matches. The V gene's germline CDR1 is MNHEY and CDR2 SVGEGT. CDR3 length equals 11 residues. CDR3 in amino acids: CASWTGNEQFF. In nucleotides, the CDR3 is TGTGCCAGCTGGACAGGGAATGAGCAGTTCTTC.